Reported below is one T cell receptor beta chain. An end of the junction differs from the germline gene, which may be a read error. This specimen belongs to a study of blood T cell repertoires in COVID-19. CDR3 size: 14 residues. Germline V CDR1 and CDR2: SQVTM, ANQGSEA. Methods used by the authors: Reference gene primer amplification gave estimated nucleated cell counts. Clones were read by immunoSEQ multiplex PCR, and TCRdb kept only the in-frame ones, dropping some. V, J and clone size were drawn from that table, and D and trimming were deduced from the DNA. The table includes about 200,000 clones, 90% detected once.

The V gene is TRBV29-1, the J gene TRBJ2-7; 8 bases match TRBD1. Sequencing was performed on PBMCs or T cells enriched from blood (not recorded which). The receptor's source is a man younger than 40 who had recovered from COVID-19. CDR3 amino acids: CSVKEQGAGYEQYF. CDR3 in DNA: TGCAGCGTTAAAGAGCAGGGGGCGGGGTACGAGCAGTACTTC.